A selection of T cell receptor beta chains follows, all from one sample in a study of T and B cells in COVID-19 patients. Using its own MiXCR run on the multiplex PCR reads, TCRdb lists one record per CDR3 protein. The sample lists roughly 8,400 distinct CDR3 sequences; roughly 24% were seen once. The sequencing input was blood. These receptors all come from a human donor who had recovered from COVID-19. The CDR3 runs from the conserved cysteine through the conserved F or W. Each record gives: J gene, clone size, D gene, V gene, CDR3 protein, CDR3 DNA. D genes are given only for firm matches. Some rows have no size entry. The others give once, few or many, or a class for an expanded clone.

J: TRBJ2-7
size: NA
D: TRBD2
V: TRBV20-1
CDR3: CSAPGWTSGDNEQYF
DNA: TGCAGTGCCCCGGGGTGGACTAGCGGGGACAACGAGCAGTACTTC

J: TRBJ2-1
size: NA
D: TRBD2
V: TRBV13
CDR3: CASTGTSGRSNKFF
DNA: TGTGCCAGCACCGGGACTAGCGGGAGAAGCAACAAGTTCTTC

J: TRBJ2-1
size: medium-sized
D: TRBD2
V: TRBV6-5
CDR3: CASSPETGLAVPYNEQFF
DNA: TGTGCCAGCAGCCCGGAGACCGGGCTAGCGGTACCCTACAATGAGCAGTTCTTC

J: TRBJ2-3
size: medium-sized
D: NA
V: TRBV5-6
CDR3: CASTIVRSGGTDTQYF
DNA: TGTGCCAGCACCATTGTACGATCCGGGGGCACAGATACGCAGTATTTT

J: TRBJ2-3
size: NA
D: TRBD1
V: TRBV6-5
CDR3: CASSSGQGGQDTQYF
DNA: TGTGCCAGCAGTTCGGGACAGGGGGGGCAAGATACGCAGTATTTT

J: TRBJ2-1
size: medium-sized
D: TRBD2
V: TRBV6-5
CDR3: CASRLGTAGGPWLNEQFF
DNA: TGTGCCAGCAGACTAGGAACAGCGGGGGGTCCATGGTTGAATGAGCAGTTCTTC

J: TRBJ2-1
size: NA
D: TRBD2
V: TRBV5-4
CDR3: CASSLRIIAGGRDNEQFF
DNA: TGTGCCAGCAGCTTAAGAATTATAGCGGGAGGCCGGGACAATGAGCAGTTCTTC

J: TRBJ2-3
size: NA
D: TRBD2
V: TRBV20-1
CDR3: CSARRTSGTDTQYF
DNA: TGCAGTGCTAGGCGGACTAGCGGCACAGATACGCAGTATTTT

J: TRBJ2-1
size: medium-sized
D: NA
V: TRBV19
CDR3: CASSISGEGEQFF
DNA: TGTGCCAGTAGTATTTCAGGGGAGGGTGAGCAGTTCTTC

J: TRBJ2-1
size: many
D: NA
V: TRBV6-2/TRBV6-3
CDR3: CASSQWGDAYNEQFF
DNA: TGTGCCAGCAGCCAGTGGGGGGACGCGTACAATGAGCAGTTCTTC

J: TRBJ1-2
size: NA
D: TRBD1
V: TRBV28
CDR3: CASSPGQGFYGYTF
DNA: TGTGCCAGCAGCCCGGGACAGGGGTTCTATGGCTACACCTTC

J: TRBJ2-2
size: medium-sized
D: NA
V: TRBV27
CDR3: CASSQSAGANTGELFF
DNA: TGTGCCAGCTCGCAAAGTGCAGGGGCAAACACCGGGGAGCTGTTTTTT

J: TRBJ2-7
size: NA
D: NA
V: TRBV28
CDR3: CATNPGLNGFSYEQYF
DNA: TGTGCCACCAACCCAGGGCTAAATGGCTTTTCCTACGAGCAGTACTTC

J: TRBJ2-3
size: medium-sized
D: NA
V: TRBV27
CDR3: CASRELGADTQYF
DNA: TGTGCCAGCAGGGAACTAGGGGCCGATACGCAGTATTTT

J: TRBJ2-7
size: NA
D: NA
V: TRBV11-1
CDR3: CASSLGGQTYEQYF
DNA: TGTGCCAGCAGCTTAGGCGGGCAGACCTACGAGCAGTACTTC

J: TRBJ1-2
size: many
D: NA
V: TRBV6-5
CDR3: CASSSGTQTGDYGYTF
DNA: TGTGCCAGCAGCTCCGGGACCCAAACTGGGGACTATGGCTACACCTTC

J: TRBJ2-7
size: once
D: NA
V: TRBV5-1
CDR3: CASRDDTNGYEQYF
DNA: TGCGCCAGCAGGGACGACACAAATGGCTACGAGCAGTACTTC

J: TRBJ1-1
size: NA
D: NA
V: TRBV5-1
CDR3: CASSPRTDGITEAFF
DNA: TGCGCCAGCAGCCCGCGGACGGATGGAATCACTGAAGCTTTCTTT

J: TRBJ1-1
size: NA
D: NA
V: TRBV7-9
CDR3: CASSLVGGNTEAFF
DNA: TGTGCCAGCAGCTTAGTGGGCGGGAACACTGAAGCTTTCTTT

J: TRBJ1-6
size: medium-sized
D: NA
V: TRBV27
CDR3: CASTFSTLHSPLHF
DNA: TGTGCCAGCACCTTCTCTACTTTACATTCACCCCTCCACTTT

J: TRBJ2-2
size: NA
D: TRBD2
V: TRBV19
CDR3: CASSSWTSGTGELFF
DNA: TGTGCCAGTAGTTCATGGACTAGCGGGACCGGGGAGCTGTTTTTT

J: TRBJ2-7
size: few
D: NA
V: TRBV14
CDR3: CASSQDLNGAYEQYF
DNA: TGTGCCAGCAGCCAAGATCTCAACGGGGCCTACGAGCAGTACTTC

J: TRBJ2-5
size: NA
D: NA
V: TRBV7-9
CDR3: CASSWGDSPQETQYF
DNA: TGTGCCAGCAGCTGGGGGGACAGCCCCCAAGAGACCCAGTACTTC

J: TRBJ2-1
size: medium-sized
D: TRBD1
V: TRBV27
CDR3: CASSPWDRVANEQFF
DNA: TGTGCCAGCAGTCCATGGGACAGGGTAGCAAATGAGCAGTTCTTC

J: TRBJ1-5
size: medium-sized
D: NA
V: TRBV19
CDR3: CASSLGQHSNQPQHF
DNA: TGTGCCAGTTCCCTCGGACAGCATAGCAATCAGCCCCAGCATTTT

J: TRBJ1-2
size: NA
D: NA
V: TRBV20-1
CDR3: CSASPVQAPFSYTF
DNA: TGCAGTGCTAGCCCCGTACAGGCCCCGTTTAGCTACACCTTC

J: TRBJ1-5
size: medium-sized
D: TRBD1
V: TRBV19
CDR3: CASSFSLGTGGTPQHF
DNA: TGTGCCAGTAGTTTCTCCCTAGGGACAGGAGGAACGCCCCAGCATTTT

J: TRBJ2-1
size: NA
D: TRBD2
V: TRBV19
CDR3: CASSIGAGGYNEQFF
DNA: TGTGCCAGTAGTATTGGGGCGGGGGGGTACAATGAGCAGTTCTTC

J: TRBJ2-7
size: NA
D: NA
V: TRBV7-9
CDR3: CASRRTQGYEQYF
DNA: TGTGCCAGCAGGCGAACCCAGGGTTACGAGCAGTACTTC

J: TRBJ2-6
size: NA
D: NA
V: TRBV21-1
CDR3: CASIRPFDSGANVLTF
DNA: TGTGCCAGCATTAGGCCCTTTGACTCTGGGGCCAACGTCCTGACTTTC

J: TRBJ2-3
size: NA
D: TRBD2
V: TRBV28
CDR3: CASSSPVASGRVTDTQYF
DNA: TGTGCCAGCAGTAGCCCCGTGGCTAGCGGGAGGGTCACAGATACGCAGTATTTT

J: TRBJ2-3
size: NA
D: TRBD2
V: TRBV18
CDR3: CASSSGTTSTDTQYF
DNA: TGTGCCAGCAGCTCCGGGACTACTAGCACAGATACGCAGTATTTT

J: TRBJ2-1
size: NA
D: NA
V: TRBV11-2
CDR3: CASSRRGGDNHYNEQFF
DNA: TGTGCCAGCAGTCGAAGAGGAGGGGACAACCATTACAATGAGCAGTTCTTC

J: TRBJ1-1
size: medium-sized
D: NA
V: TRBV29-1
CDR3: CSAGQVNTEAFF
DNA: TGCAGCGCGGGACAAGTGAACACTGAAGCTTTCTTT

J: TRBJ1-1
size: NA
D: NA
V: TRBV12-3/TRBV12-4
CDR3: CASTRTERAFF
DNA: TGTGCCAGCACCAGGACAGAGAGAGCTTTCTTT

J: TRBJ2-7
size: medium-sized
D: NA
V: TRBV7-6
CDR3: CASSLGDSYEQYF
DNA: TGTGCCAGCAGCTTAGGGGACTCCTACGAGCAGTACTTC

J: TRBJ2-2
size: medium-sized
D: TRBD1
V: TRBV19
CDR3: CASSSGQGGTGELFF
DNA: TGTGCCAGTAGTTCGGGACAGGGGGGCACCGGGGAGCTGTTTTTT

J: TRBJ2-1
size: NA
D: NA
V: TRBV2
CDR3: CASMLSSYNEQFF
DNA: TGTGCCAGCATGTTGAGCTCCTACAATGAGCAGTTCTTC

J: TRBJ2-3
size: few
D: NA
V: TRBV20-1
CDR3: CSAPDARDTQYF
DNA: TGCAGTGCTCCCGATGCAAGAGATACGCAGTATTTT

J: TRBJ2-5
size: few
D: NA
V: TRBV20-1
CDR3: CSARDNQETQYF
DNA: TGCAGTGCTAGAGACAACCAGGAGACCCAGTACTTC

J: TRBJ1-5
size: many
D: NA
V: TRBV6-1
CDR3: CASSELGEWVRGQPQHF
DNA: TGTGCCAGCAGTGAATTGGGGGAGTGGGTGCGCGGTCAGCCCCAGCATTTT

J: TRBJ1-6
size: NA
D: NA
V: TRBV14
CDR3: CASSRTAGNSPLHF
DNA: TGTGCCAGCAGCCGGACAGCTGGGAATTCACCCCTCCACTTT

J: TRBJ2-5
size: NA
D: NA
V: TRBV27
CDR3: CASSLFSASGMEETQYF
DNA: TGTGCCAGCAGTTTATTTTCCGCCTCAGGGATGGAAGAGACCCAGTACTTC

J: TRBJ2-5
size: medium-sized
D: TRBD2
V: TRBV27
CDR3: CASSLIAGQETQYF
DNA: TGTGCCAGCAGTTTAATAGCGGGGCAAGAGACCCAGTACTTC

J: TRBJ2-7
size: medium-sized
D: NA
V: TRBV6-1
CDR3: CASSDSPTYEQYF
DNA: TGTGCCAGCAGTGATTCGCCAACCTACGAGCAGTACTTC

J: TRBJ2-1
size: NA
D: NA
V: TRBV18
CDR3: CASSPNSQVGHSYNEQFF
DNA: TGTGCCAGCTCACCAAACAGCCAAGTAGGGCACTCCTACAATGAGCAGTTCTTC

J: TRBJ2-1
size: NA
D: TRBD2
V: TRBV20-1
CDR3: CSASGTSGGIEQFF
DNA: TGCAGTGCTAGTGGGACTAGCGGGGGGATAGAGCAGTTCTTC